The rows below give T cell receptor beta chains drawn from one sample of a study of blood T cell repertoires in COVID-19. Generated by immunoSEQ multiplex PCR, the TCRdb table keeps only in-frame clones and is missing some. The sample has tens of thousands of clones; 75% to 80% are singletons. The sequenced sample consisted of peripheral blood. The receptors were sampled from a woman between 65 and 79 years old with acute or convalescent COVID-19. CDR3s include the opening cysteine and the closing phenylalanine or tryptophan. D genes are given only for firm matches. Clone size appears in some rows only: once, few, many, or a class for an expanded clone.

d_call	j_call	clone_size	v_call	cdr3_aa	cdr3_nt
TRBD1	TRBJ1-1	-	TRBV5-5	CASSLTGTGATEAFF	TGTGCCAGCAGCCTGACCGGGACAGGGGCCACTGAAGCTTTCTTT
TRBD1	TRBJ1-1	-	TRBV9	CASSKLGQGEAFF	TGTGCCAGCAGCAAACTTGGACAGGGTGAAGCTTTCTTT
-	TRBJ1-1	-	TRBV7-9	CASSPGAGAGTEAFF	TGTGCCAGCAGCCCCGGCGCGGGGGCGGGCACTGAAGCTTTCTTT
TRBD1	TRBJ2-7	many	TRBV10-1	CASSDPGQGNHEQYF	TGCGCCAGCAGTGATCCGGGACAGGGGAACCACGAGCAGTACTTC
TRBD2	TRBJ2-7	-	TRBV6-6	CASSGGYGRAEEQYF	TGTGCCAGCAGTGGGGGGTACGGGAGGGCGGAGGAGCAGTACTTC
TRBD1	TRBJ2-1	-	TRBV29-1	CSVEDSGTEGQFF	TGCAGCGTTGAAGATTCCGGGACAGAGGGGCAGTTCTTC
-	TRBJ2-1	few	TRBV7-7	CASSPTSSYNEQFF	TGTGCTAGCAGCCCCACTAGCTCCTACAATGAGCAGTTCTTC
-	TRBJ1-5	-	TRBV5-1	CASSLDPDQPQHF	TGCGCCAGCAGCTTGGATCCGGATCAGCCCCAGCATTTT
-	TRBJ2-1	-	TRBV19	CASSIGRESYNEQFF	TGTGCCAGTAGTATTGGTAGGGAGTCCTACAATGAGCAGTTCTTC
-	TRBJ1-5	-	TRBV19	CASRGGAALNQPQHF	TGTGCCAGTAGGGGTGGGGCGGCTCTAAATCAGCCCCAGCATTTT
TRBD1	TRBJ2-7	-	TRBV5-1	CASSLEQGWEQYF	TGCGCCAGCAGCTTGGAACAGGGGTGGGAGCAGTACTTC
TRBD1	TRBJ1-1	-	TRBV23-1	CASNRDRERRINTEAFF	TGCGCCAGCAACCGGGACAGAGAAAGAAGGATCAACACTGAAGCTTTCTTT
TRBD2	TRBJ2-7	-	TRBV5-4	CASSFQRENYEQYF	TGTGCCAGCAGCTTCCAGCGGGAGAACTACGAGCAGTACTTC
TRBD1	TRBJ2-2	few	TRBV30	CAWTGTARTGELFF	TGTGCCTGGACGGGGACAGCCCGCACCGGGGAGCTGTTTTTT
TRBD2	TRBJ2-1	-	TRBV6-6	CASILPGGPYNEQFF	TGTGCCAGCATCCTCCCGGGGGGGCCCTACAATGAGCAGTTCTTC
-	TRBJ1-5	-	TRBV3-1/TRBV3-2	CASSQVSGNQPQHF	TGTGCCAGCAGCCAAGTTTCGGGCAATCAGCCCCAGCATTTT
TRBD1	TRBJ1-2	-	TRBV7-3	CASSLTGTADYGYTF	TGTGCCAGCAGCTTAACCGGGACAGCCGACTATGGCTACACCTTC
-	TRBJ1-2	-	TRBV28	CASSRGGQLDYGYTF	TGTGCCAGCAGCCGAGGAGGACAGCTTGACTATGGCTACACCTTC
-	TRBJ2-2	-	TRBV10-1	CASSEAEANTGELFF	TGCGCCAGCAGTGAGGCGGAAGCGAACACCGGGGAGCTGTTTTTT
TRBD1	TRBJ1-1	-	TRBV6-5	CASNRDRGRDTEAFF	TGTGCCAGCAATCGGGACAGGGGACGGGACACTGAAGCTTTCTTT
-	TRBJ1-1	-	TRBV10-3	CAIRGTGQLIAEAFF	TGTGCCATCAGGGGAACGGGACAACTTATAGCTGAAGCTTTCTTT
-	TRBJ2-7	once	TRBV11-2	CASSASTEQYF	TGTGCCAGCAGCGCATCTACCGAGCAGTACTTC
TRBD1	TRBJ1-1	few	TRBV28	CASSFSDRGDTEAFF	TGTGCCAGCAGTTTCTCGGACAGGGGAGACACTGAAGCTTTCTTT
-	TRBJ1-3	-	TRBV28	CASSLGGAAHSGNTIYF	TGTGCCAGCAGTTTAGGGGGGGCAGCTCACTCTGGAAACACCATATATTTT
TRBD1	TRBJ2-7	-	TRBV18	CASSPQGQASLEQYF	TGTGCCAGCTCACCACAAGGACAGGCATCTCTCGAGCAGTACTTC
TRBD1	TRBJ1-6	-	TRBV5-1	CASSRDRGNSPLHF	TGCGCCAGCAGCCGGGACAGGGGTAATTCACCCCTCCACTTT
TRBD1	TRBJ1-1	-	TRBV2	CASRGPGTGASNTEAFF	TGTGCCAGCAGAGGACCGGGGACAGGGGCTTCTAACACTGAAGCTTTCTTT
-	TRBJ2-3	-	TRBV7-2	CASSLAGGFDTQYF	TGTGCCAGCAGCTTAGCGGGGGGTTTTGATACGCAGTATTTT
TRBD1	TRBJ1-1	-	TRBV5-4	CASSLAGTGATEAFF	TGTGCCAGCAGCTTGGCTGGGACAGGGGCTACTGAAGCTTTCTTT
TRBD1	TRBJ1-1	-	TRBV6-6	CASSKGQGRTEAFF	TGTGCCAGCAGTAAGGGACAGGGGAGGACTGAAGCTTTCTTT
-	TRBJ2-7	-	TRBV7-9	CASSLVTGEQYF	TGTGCCAGCAGCTTGGTGACAGGTGAGCAGTACTTC
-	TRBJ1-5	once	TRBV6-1	CASSESGLGNQPQHF	TGTGCCAGCAGTGAATCCGGGTTGGGCAATCAGCCCCAGCATTTT
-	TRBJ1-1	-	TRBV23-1	CASSHGGQRNTEAFF	TGCGCCAGCAGTCACGGTGGACAGCGGAACACTGAAGCTTTCTTT
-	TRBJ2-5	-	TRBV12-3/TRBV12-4	CASSAQWPETQYF	TGTGCCAGCAGTGCACAGTGGCCAGAGACCCAGTACTTC
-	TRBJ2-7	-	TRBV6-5	CASSREGTTYEQYF	TGTGCCAGCAGTCGCGAAGGGACAACATACGAGCAGTACTTC
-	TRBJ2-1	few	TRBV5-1	CASSVGQYNEQFF	TGCGCCAGCAGTGTAGGACAGTACAATGAGCAGTTCTTC
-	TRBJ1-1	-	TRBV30	CALGRNTEAFF	TGTGCCCTGGGGCGGAACACTGAAGCTTTCTTT
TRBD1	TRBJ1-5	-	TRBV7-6	CASSAGTGVYSNQPQHF	TGTGCCAGCAGCGCCGGGACAGGGGTTTATAGCAATCAGCCCCAGCATTTT
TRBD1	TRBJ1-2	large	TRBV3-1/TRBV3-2	CASSDSTRQGASGYTF	TGTGCCAGCAGCGACTCAACTAGACAGGGGGCAAGTGGCTACACCTTC
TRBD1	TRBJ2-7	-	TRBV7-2	CASSPSRDRGSYEQYF	TGTGCCAGCAGCCCTTCCCGGGACAGGGGTTCCTACGAGCAGTACTTC
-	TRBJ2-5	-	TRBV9	CASSRGSRETQYF	TGTGCCAGCAGCAGGGGTTCACGGGAGACCCAGTACTTC
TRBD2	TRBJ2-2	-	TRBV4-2	CATQSGTRNTGELFF	TGTGCCACCCAATCGGGGACTAGAAACACCGGGGAGCTGTTTTTT
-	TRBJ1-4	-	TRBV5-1	CASSLDGQPTNEKLFF	TGCGCCAGCAGCTTGGACGGACAGCCAACTAATGAAAAACTGTTTTTT
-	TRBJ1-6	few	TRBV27	CASRSPGGHHNSPLHF	TGTGCCAGCAGAAGCCCGGGGGGGCATCATAATTCACCCCTCCACTTT
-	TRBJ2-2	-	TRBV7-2	CASSQTGMSNTGELFF	TGTGCCAGCAGTCAAACAGGGATGTCGAACACCGGGGAGCTGTTTTTT
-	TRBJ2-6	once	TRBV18	CASSPGAGFAGANVLTF	TGTGCCAGCTCACCAGGGGCAGGGTTCGCTGGGGCCAACGTCCTGACTTTC
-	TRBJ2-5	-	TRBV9	CASSVGLQETQYF	TGTGCCAGCAGCGTTGGCCTCCAAGAGACCCAGTACTTC
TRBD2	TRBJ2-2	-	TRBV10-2	CATTLAGGVNTGELFF	TGCGCCACCACACTAGCGGGAGGAGTAAACACCGGGGAGCTGTTTTTT
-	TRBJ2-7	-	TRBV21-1	CASILQLEKKGSYEQYF	TGTGCCAGCATCTTACAGTTGGAGAAAAAGGGGTCCTACGAGCAGTACTTC
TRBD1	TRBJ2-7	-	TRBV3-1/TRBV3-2	CASSQERTGTVSYEQYF	TGTGCCAGCAGCCAGGAGCGAACCGGGACAGTCAGCTACGAGCAGTACTTC
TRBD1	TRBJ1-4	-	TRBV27	CASSLSGQGAGEKLFF	TGTGCCAGCAGTTTATCGGGACAGGGGGCTGGCGAAAAACTGTTTTTT
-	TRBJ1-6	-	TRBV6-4	CASPFGGYSPLHF	TGTGCCAGCCCGTTCGGGGGATATTCACCCCTCCACTTT
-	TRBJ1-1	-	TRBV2	CASGTRRGTMNTEAFF	TGTGCCAGCGGTACCCGAAGGGGAACCATGAACACTGAAGCTTTCTTT
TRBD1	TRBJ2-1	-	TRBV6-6	CASTRQGASYEQFF	TGTGCCAGCACTCGACAGGGGGCAAGTTATGAGCAGTTCTTC